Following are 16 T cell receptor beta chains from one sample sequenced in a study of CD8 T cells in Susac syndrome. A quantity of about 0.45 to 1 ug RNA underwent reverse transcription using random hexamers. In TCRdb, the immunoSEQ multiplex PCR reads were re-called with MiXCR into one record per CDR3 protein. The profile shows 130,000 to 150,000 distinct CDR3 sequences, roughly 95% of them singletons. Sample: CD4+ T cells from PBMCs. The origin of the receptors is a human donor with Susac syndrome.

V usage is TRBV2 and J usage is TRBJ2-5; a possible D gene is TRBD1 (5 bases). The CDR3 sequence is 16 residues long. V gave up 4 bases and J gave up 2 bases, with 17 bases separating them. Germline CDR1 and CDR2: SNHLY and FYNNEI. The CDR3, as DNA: TGTGCCAGCAGTGTAGGACAACCCAGTTCTCAAGAGACCCAGTACTTC. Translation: CASSVGQPSSQETQYF.

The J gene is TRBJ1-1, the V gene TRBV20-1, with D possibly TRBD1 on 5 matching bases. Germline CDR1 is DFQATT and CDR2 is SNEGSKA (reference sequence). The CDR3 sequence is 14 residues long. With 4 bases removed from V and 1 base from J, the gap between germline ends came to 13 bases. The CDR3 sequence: CSAILDRKNTEAFF. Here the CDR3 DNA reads TGCAGTGCTATTTTAGACAGAAAGAACACTGAAGCTTTCTTT.

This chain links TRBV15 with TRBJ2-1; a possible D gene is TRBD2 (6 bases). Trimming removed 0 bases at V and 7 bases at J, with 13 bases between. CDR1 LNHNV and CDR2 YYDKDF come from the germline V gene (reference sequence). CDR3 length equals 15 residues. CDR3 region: CATSRETGEVNEQFF. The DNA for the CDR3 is TGTGCCACCAGCAGAGAGACGGGAGAAGTTAATGAGCAGTTCTTC.

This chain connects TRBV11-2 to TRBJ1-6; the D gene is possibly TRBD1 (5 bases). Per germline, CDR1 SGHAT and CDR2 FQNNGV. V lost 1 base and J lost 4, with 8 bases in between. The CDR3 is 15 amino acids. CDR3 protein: CASSLAAGYNSPLHF. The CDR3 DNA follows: TGTGCCAGCAGCTTAGCTGCAGGGTATAATTCACCCCTCCACTTT.

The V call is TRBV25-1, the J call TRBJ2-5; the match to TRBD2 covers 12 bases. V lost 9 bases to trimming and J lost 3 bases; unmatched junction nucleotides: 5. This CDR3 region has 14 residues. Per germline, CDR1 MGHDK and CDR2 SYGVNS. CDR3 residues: CARRTSGVEETQYF. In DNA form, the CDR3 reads TGTGCCAGACGGACTAGCGGGGTGGAAGAGACCCAGTACTTC. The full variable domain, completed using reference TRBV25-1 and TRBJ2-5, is EADIYQTPRYLVIGTGKKITLECSQTMGHDKMYWYQQDPGMELHLIHYSYGVNSTEKGDLSSESTVSRIRTEHFPLTLESARPSHTSQYLCARRTSGVEETQYFGPGTRLLVL.

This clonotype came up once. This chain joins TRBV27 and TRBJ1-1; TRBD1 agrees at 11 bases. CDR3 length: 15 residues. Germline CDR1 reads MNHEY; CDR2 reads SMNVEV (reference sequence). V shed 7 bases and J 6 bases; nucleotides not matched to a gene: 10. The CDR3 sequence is CASTTYRDRGAEAFF. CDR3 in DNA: TGTGCCAGCACCACTTACCGGGACAGGGGGGCTGAAGCTTTCTTT.

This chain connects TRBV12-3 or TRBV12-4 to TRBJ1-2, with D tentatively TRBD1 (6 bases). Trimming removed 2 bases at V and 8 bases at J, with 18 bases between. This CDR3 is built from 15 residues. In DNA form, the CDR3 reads TGTGCCAGCAGTTTAACGTCTCGGGGGGCGCGAGGCTACACCTTC. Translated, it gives CASSLTSRGARGYTF.

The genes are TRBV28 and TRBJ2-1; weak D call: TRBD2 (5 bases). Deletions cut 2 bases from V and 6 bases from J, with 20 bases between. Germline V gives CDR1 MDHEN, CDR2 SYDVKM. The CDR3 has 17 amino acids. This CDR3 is CASSLRSWIPGGNEQFF. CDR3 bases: TGTGCCAGCAGTTTAAGGTCTTGGATTCCCGGAGGCAATGAGCAGTTCTTC. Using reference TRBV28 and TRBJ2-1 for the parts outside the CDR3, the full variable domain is DVKVTQSSRYLVKRTGEKVFLECVQDMDHENMFWYRQDPGLGLRLIYFSYDVKMKEKGDIPEGYSVSREKKERFSLILESASTNQTSMYLCASSLRSWIPGGNEQFFGPGTRLTVL.

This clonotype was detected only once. CDR3 bases: TGCGCCAGCAGCCATCCGGGCCAAAATCGGTATGAGCAGTTCTTC. The encoded protein is CASSHPGQNRYEQFF. J is TRBJ2-1 and V is TRBV4-1; unclear D gene. Deletions cut 3 bases from V and 8 bases from J, with 17 bases between. This CDR3 comprises 15 residues. Germline V gene data show CDR1 as MGHRA and CDR2 as YSYEKL.

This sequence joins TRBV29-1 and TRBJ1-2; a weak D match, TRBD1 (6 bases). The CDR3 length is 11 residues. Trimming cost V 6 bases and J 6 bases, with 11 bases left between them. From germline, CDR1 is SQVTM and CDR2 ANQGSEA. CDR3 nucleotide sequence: TGCAGCGTCAGGGGAAGTGATGGCTACACCTTC. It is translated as CSVRGSDGYTF.

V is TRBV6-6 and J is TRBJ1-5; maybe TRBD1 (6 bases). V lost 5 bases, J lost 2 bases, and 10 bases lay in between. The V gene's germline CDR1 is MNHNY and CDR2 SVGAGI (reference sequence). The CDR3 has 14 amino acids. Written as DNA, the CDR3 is TGTGCCAGCAGTACAGCAGGGGGCAATCAGCCCCAGCATTTT. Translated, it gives CASSTAGGNQPQHF.

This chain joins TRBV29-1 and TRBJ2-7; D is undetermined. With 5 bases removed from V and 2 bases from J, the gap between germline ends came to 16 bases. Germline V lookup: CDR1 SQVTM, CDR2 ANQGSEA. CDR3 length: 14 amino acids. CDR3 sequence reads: CSVLSREFPYEQYF. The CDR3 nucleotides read TGCAGCGTTTTATCACGAGAGTTTCCCTACGAGCAGTACTTC.

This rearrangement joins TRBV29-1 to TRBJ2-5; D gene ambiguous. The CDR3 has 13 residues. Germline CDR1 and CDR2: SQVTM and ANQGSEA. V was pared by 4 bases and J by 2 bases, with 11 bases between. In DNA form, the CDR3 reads TGCAGCGTTGTTACGTTCCGACAAGAGACCCAGTACTTC. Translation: CSVVTFRQETQYF. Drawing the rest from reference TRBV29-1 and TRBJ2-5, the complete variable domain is SAVISQKPSRDICQRGTSLTIQCQVDSQVTMMFWYRQQPGQSLTLIATANQGSEATYESGFVIDKFPISRPNLTFSTLTVSNMSPEDSSIYLCSVVTFRQETQYFGPGTRLLVL.

CDR3 bases: TGTGCCAGCAGCCGGGAACAGGGGGCGTCTGGAAACACCATATATTTT. It specifies CASSREQGASGNTIYF. V and J are TRBV7-6 and TRBJ1-3; the match to TRBD1 covers 9 bases. CDR3 length: 16 amino acids. The germline V gene has CDR1 SGHVS and CDR2 FNYEAQ. The ends lost 5 bases at V and 1 base at J; junction bases unmatched: 6. The full variable domain, its missing parts supplied by reference TRBV7-6 and TRBJ1-3, is GAGVSQSPRYKVTKRGQDVALRCDPISGHVSLYWYRQALGQGPEFLTYFNYEAQQDKSGLPNDRFSAERPEGSISTLTIQRTEQRDSAMYRCASSREQGASGNTIYFGEGSWLTVV.

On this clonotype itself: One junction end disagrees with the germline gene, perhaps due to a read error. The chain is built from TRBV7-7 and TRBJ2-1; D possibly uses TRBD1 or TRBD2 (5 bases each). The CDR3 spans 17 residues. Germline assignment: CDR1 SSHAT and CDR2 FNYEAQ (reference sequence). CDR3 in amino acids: CASSLASGPSSYNEQFF. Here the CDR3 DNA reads TGTGCTAGCAGCTTAGCTTCGGGGCCTAGCTCCTACAATGAGCAGTTCTTC.

The CDR3 spells CASSLVAGPSIEKLFF. CDR3 DNA sequence: TGTGCCAGCAGCTTAGTAGCGGGACCGTCAATTGAAAAACTGTTTTTT. The gene calls are TRBV7-8 and TRBJ1-4; tentatively, D is TRBD1 (5 bases). The CDR3 runs to 16 residues. The germline gives CDR1 SGHVS, CDR2 FQNEAQ. V lost 1 base and J 7 bases, leaving 16 bases between the germline ends.